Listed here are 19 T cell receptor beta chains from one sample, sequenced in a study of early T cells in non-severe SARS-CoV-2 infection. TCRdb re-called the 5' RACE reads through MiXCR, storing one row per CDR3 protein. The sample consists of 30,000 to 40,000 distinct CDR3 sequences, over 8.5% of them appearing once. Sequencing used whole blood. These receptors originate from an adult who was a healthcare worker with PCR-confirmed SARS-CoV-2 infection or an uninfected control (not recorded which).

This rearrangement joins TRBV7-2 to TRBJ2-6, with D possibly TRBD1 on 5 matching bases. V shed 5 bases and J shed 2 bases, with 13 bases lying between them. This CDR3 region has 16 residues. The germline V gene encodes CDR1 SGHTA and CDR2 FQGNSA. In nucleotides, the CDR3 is TGTGCCAGCAGCCCCGCAGGGAAGACTGGGGCCAACGTCCTGACTTTC. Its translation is CASSPAGKTGANVLTF.

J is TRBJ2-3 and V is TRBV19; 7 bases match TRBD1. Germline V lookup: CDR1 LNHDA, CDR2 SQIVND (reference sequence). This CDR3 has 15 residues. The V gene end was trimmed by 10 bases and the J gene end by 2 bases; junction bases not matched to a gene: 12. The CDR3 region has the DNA TGTGCCACCACCCCCGGGACAGCGAACACAGATACGCAGTATTTT. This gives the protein CATTPGTANTDTQYF.

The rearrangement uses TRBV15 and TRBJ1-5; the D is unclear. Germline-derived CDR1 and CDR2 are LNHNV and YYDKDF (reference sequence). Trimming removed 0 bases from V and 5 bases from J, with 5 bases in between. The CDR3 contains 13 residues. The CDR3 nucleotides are TGTGCCACCAGCAGAGATAGGGATCAGCCCCAGCATTTT. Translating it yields CATSRDRDQPQHF.

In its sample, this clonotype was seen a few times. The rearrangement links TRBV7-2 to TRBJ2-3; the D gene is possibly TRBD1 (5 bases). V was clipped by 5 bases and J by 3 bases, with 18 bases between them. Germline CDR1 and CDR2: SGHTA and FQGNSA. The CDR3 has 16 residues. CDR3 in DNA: TGTGCCAGCAGCGATCCAGGGATGATCAGGACAGATACGCAGTATTTT. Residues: CASSDPGMIRTDTQYF.

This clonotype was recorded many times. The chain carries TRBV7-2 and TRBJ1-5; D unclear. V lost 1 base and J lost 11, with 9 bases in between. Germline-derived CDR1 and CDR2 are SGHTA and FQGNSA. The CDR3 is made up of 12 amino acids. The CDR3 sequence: CASSLGPQAQHF. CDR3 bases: TGTGCCAGCAGCTTAGGACCGCAAGCCCAGCATTTT.

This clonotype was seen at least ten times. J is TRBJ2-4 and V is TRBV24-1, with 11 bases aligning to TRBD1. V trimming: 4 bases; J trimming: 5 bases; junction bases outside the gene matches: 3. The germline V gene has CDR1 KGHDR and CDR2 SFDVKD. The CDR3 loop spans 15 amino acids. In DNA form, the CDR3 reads TGTGCCACCAGTGACTCGGGACAGGGGGAAAACATTCAGTACTTC. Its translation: CATSDSGQGENIQYF.

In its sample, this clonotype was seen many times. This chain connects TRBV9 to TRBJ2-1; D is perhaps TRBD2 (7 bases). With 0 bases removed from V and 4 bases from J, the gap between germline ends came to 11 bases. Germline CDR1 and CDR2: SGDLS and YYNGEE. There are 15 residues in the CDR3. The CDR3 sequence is CASSVGAGAYNEQFF. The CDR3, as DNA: TGTGCCAGCAGCGTAGGGGCGGGGGCTTACAATGAGCAGTTCTTC.

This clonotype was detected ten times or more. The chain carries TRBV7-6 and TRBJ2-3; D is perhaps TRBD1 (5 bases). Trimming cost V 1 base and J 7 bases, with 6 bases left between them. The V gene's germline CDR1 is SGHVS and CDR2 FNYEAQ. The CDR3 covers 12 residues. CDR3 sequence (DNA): TGTGCCAGCAGCTTAGGGGGCAATACGCAGTATTTT. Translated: CASSLGGNTQYF.

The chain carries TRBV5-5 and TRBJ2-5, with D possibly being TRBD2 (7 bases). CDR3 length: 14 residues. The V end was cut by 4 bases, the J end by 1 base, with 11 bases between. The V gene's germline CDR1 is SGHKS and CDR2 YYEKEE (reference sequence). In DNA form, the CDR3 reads TGTGCCAGCAGCCCCGGGGGGCGCCAAGAGACCCAGTACTTC. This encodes CASSPGGRQETQYF.

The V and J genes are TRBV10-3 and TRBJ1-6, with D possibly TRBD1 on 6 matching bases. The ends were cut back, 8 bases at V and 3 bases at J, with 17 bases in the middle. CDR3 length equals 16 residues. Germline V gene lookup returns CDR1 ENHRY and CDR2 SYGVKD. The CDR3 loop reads CAIAGGGGLYNSPLHF. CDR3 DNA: TGTGCCATCGCCGGAGGGGGAGGGCTCTATAATTCACCCCTCCACTTT.

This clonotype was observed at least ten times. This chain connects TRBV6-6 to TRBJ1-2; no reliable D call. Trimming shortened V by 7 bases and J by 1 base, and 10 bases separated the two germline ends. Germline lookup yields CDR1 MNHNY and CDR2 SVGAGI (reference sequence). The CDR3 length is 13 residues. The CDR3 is CASIPRVNYGYTF. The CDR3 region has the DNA TGTGCCAGCATTCCGCGGGTTAACTATGGCTACACCTTC.

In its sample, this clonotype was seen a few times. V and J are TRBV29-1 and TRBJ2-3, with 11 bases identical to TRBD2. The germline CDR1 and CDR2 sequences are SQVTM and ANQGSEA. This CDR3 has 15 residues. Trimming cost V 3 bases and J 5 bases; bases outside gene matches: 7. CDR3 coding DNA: TGCAGCGTTGACCCCCTAGCGGGGGGCGGAGATACGCAGTATTTT. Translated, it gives CSVDPLAGGGDTQYF.

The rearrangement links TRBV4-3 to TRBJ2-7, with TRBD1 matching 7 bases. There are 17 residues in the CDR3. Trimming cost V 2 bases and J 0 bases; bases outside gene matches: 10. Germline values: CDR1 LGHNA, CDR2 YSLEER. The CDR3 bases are TGCGCCAGCAGCCAATCCCTAACAGGGGCCATCTCCTACGAGCAGTACTTC. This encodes CASSQSLTGAISYEQYF.

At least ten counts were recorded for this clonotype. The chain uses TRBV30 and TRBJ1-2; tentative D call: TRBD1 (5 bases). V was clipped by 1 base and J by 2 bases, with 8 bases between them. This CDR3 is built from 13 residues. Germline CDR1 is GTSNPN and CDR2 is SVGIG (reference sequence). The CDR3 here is CAWSGDWNYGYTF. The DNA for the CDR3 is TGTGCCTGGAGTGGGGACTGGAACTATGGCTACACCTTC.

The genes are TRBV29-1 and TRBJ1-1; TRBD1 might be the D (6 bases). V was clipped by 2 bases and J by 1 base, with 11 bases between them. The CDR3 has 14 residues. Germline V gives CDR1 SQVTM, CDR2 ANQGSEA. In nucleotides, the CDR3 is TGCAGCGTTGAAAAGGGAGGGGGGAACACTGAAGCTTTCTTT. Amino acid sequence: CSVEKGGGNTEAFF.

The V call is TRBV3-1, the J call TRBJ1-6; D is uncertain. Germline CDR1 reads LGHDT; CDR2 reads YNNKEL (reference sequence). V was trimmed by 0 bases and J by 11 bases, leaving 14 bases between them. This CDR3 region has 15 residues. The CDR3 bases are TGTGCCAGCAGCCAAGATGCCGGGATTCTGCCACCCCTCCACTTT. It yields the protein CASSQDAGILPPLHF.

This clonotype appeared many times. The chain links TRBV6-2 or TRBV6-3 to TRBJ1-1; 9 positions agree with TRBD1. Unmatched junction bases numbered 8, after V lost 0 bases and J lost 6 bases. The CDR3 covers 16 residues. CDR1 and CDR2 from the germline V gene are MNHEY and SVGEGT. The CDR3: CASSYSMGTGIAEAFF. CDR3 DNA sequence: TGTGCCAGCAGTTACTCGATGGGGACAGGGATTGCTGAAGCTTTCTTT.

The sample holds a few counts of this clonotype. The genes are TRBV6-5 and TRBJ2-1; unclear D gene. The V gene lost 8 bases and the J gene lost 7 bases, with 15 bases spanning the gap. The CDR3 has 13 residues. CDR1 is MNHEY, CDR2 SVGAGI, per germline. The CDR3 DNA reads TGTGCCAGCGAGACGGTACGCAGGAATGAGCAGTTCTTC. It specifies CASETVRRNEQFF.

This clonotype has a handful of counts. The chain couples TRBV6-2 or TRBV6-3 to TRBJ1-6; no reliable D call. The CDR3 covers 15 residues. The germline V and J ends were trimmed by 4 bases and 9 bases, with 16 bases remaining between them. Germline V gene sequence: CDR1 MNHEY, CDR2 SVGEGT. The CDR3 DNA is TGTGCCAGCAGTTCTCTCGAGGGTGATGGTTCACCCCTCCACTTT. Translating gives CASSSLEGDGSPLHF.